The clone carrying this T cell receptor beta chain is deemed medium-sized by its frequency. Its target is unknown. The TRB libraries of cDNA were built by UMI-labeled 5' RACE. Using the 5' RACE reads, TCRdb records one entry per CDR3 protein without DNA. The specimen's table records roughly 6,600 distinct CDR3 sequences. This record belongs to a study of CXCR3-negative and CXCR3-positive naive CD8 T cells. CDR1 is SQVTM, CDR2 ANQGSEA, per germline. CDR3 size: 16 residues. Regarding the study as a whole: A higher hydrophobicity marked the TRB CDR3s of CXCR3-positive naive cells versus CXCR3-negative naive cells. Memory, not naive, CXCR3-negative and CXCR3-positive cells differed in TRBV-TRBJ usage.

The J gene is TRBJ2-1, the V gene TRBV29-1; the D call of TRBD2 rests on TCRdb alone, since no DNA is present to check it. The sequence derives from a human donor in good health. Some clones in this sample may be carry-over from other donors' samples. Source material: naive CXCR3+ CD8+ T cells from blood. The sample's subset: CD45RO-CCR7+CD27+CD95- naive CD8+ T cells expressing CXCR3 (TNR3+). The chain's CDR3 is CSVEPPSGRGWNEQFF.